This is a list of T cell receptor beta chains from one sample in a study of tumor and adjacent non-tumor tissue in lung cancer. Each CDR3 protein is one row after TCRdb ran MiXCR on the multiplex PCR reads. The sample comprises 200,000 to 250,000 distinct CDR3 sequences, 70% to 75% of which are singletons, and approximately 26% rests with the top ten. Sequencing used lung tumor tissue. The origin of the receptors is a man aged 60-69 years with non-small cell lung cancer. Both conserved end residues are trimmed from each CDR3. Fields, in order: J gene, V gene, CDR3 protein.

J: TRBJ1-5; V: TRBV5-6; CDR3: ASSFGSRAQPQH
J: TRBJ1-1; V: TRBV6-6; CDR3: ASSYFGSGATNTEAF
J: TRBJ2-3; V: TRBV11-1; CDR3: ASSPGTSGSGADTHY
J: TRBJ2-6; V: TRBV4-3; CDR3: ASNQETVSEANVLT
J: TRBJ2-1; V: TRBV24-1; CDR3: ATSDPPGQGWIQREGNEQF
J: TRBJ2-7; V: TRBV4-1; CDR3: ASSQGLADSYEQY
J: TRBJ2-3; V: TRBV5-4; CDR3: ASSPGQATDTQY
J: TRBJ2-1; V: TRBV4-2; CDR3: ASSQESSQASGRNEQF
J: TRBJ2-7; V: TRBV4-2; CDR3: ACSQDLTALEHY
J: TRBJ2-3; V: TRBV29-1; CDR3: SVEPSGQDTQY
J: TRBJ1-1; V: TRBV11-2; CDR3: VSSLVGSGIEAF
J: TRBJ2-7; V: TRBV12-3/TRBV12-4; CDR3: AGSGQAVFYKQY
J: TRBJ2-1; V: TRBV24-1; CDR3: ATSLSGGPLLSYNEQF
J: TRBJ1-3; V: TRBV11-3; CDR3: ASSSDWGGNTLY
J: TRBJ2-1; V: TRBV6-2/TRBV6-3; CDR3: ASSLDMSYNEQF
J: TRBJ2-7; V: TRBV4-2; CDR3: ASSRGYSHEQY